This is a list of T cell receptor beta chains from one sample in a study of breast tumors, draining lymph nodes, adjacent tissues. MiXCR, run by TCRdb on the multiplex PCR reads, gives a single entry per CDR3 protein. The sample has 20,000 to 25,000 distinct CDR3 sequences; 32% are singletons. Input material: breast tumor tissue. These receptors were obtained from a female donor with breast cancer. Some clones in this sample may be carry-over from other donors' samples. Both conserved end residues are part of each CDR3. The D gene is left open where the match is weak. Clone size, where shown, is once, few, many, or a class for clones that have expanded.

v_call	clone_size	d_call	j_call	cdr3_nt	cdr3_aa
TRBV28	many	TRBD1	TRBJ1-5	TGTGCCAGCAGTTTCCTCGCGACAGGGGGGTTGGATCAGCCCCAGCATTTT	CASSFLATGGLDQPQHF
TRBV29-1	-	-	TRBJ2-7	TGCAGCGTTGGCGAGGGCCACGAGCAGTACTTC	CSVGEGHEQYF
TRBV18	many	-	TRBJ2-7	TGTGCCAGCTCACTCCAGGGAAGAGGAAGCGAGCAGTACTTC	CASSLQGRGSEQYF
TRBV12-3/TRBV12-4	-	TRBD1	TRBJ1-6	TGTGCCAGCAGACCGGGAGGGGGCGACTATAATTCACCCCTCCACTTT	CASRPGGGDYNSPLHF
TRBV13	-	-	TRBJ2-7	TGTGCCAGCAGACCACAGGGAGGCTCCTACGAGCAGTACTTC	CASRPQGGSYEQYF
TRBV9	many	-	TRBJ2-1	TGTGCCAGCAGCCCTAACCTAGGGTGGGCTGAGCAGTTCTTC	CASSPNLGWAEQFF
TRBV6-6	medium-sized	-	TRBJ2-7	TGTGCCAGCAGTTCACTCCGGGGGAACGAGCAGTACTTC	CASSSLRGNEQYF
TRBV9	many	-	TRBJ2-3	TGTGCCAGCAGCTTGGAGGGCGATGGAGGGACAGATACGCAGTATTTT	CASSLEGDGGTDTQYF
TRBV4-3	many	-	TRBJ2-2	TGCGCCAGCAGCCAGGGACCCGGGGAGCTGTTTTTT	CASSQGPGELFF
TRBV7-8	large	TRBD2	TRBJ2-5	TGTGCCAGCAGCCCAAAGCTAGCGGAGAGCCTAGGGGAGACCCAGTACTTC	CASSPKLAESLGETQYF
TRBV20-1	medium-sized	-	TRBJ2-7	TGCAGTGCTATCGGAACAAATAGGAAAGTTTTACACGAGCAGTACTTC	CSAIGTNRKVLHEQYF
TRBV7-6	-	TRBD1	TRBJ2-1	TGTGCCAGCAGCTTTAATGGGGACAGGGTGTACAATGAGCAGTTCTTC	CASSFNGDRVYNEQFF
TRBV20-1	few	TRBD1	TRBJ1-1	TGCAGCCGGGACAGGGGGCTTATTGGCACTGAAGCTTTCTTT	CSRDRGLIGTEAFF
TRBV14	many	-	TRBJ2-6	TGTGCCAGCAGCCAAGTGGGAACCGGGGCCAACGTCCTGACTTTC	CASSQVGTGANVLTF
TRBV10-1	many	TRBD2	TRBJ2-2	TGCGCCAGCAGTGAGTCGATTGGGCGCGAGCGGGAAGACACCGGGGAGCTGTTTTTT	CASSESIGREREDTGELFF
TRBV2	-	TRBD2	TRBJ2-1	TGTGCCTTCCACGGACTAGCGGGGGTGAGCTCCTACAATGAGCAGTTCTTC	CAFHGLAGVSSYNEQFF
TRBV4-1	-	TRBD2	TRBJ2-7	TGCGCCAGCAGCCAAGACCAAACGGGGGAGGGCCCCTACGAGCAGTACTTC	CASSQDQTGEGPYEQYF
TRBV5-5	many	-	TRBJ2-5	TGTGCCAGCAGCTTGGAATGGGGGGCGGAGACCCAGTACTTC	CASSLEWGAETQYF
TRBV4-3	many	TRBD2	TRBJ2-1	TGCGCCAGCAGCCCCCGGACTAGCGGGGGGGGGTCCTACAATGAGCAGTTCTTC	CASSPRTSGGGSYNEQFF
TRBV7-9	few	-	TRBJ2-4	TGTGCCAGCAGCTTATGGTCAGGGGTAGCCAAAAACATTCAGTACTTC	CASSLWSGVAKNIQYF
TRBV6-5	many	TRBD2	TRBJ2-1	TGTGCCAGCAGTTATCGACTAGCGGGAGGGAGTGGTGAGCAGTTCTTC	CASSYRLAGGSGEQFF
TRBV7-6	-	-	TRBJ2-1	TGTGCCAGCAGCTTAGATACAGATCCGACCTACAATGAGCAGTTCTTC	CASSLDTDPTYNEQFF
TRBV30	many	-	TRBJ2-5	TGTGCCTGGAGCCTCGGATTTGGAGAGTACTTC	CAWSLGFGEYF
TRBV19	many	-	TRBJ2-2	TGTGCCAGTAGTATCCCTGGCAGGGTGAACACCGGGGAGCTGTTTTTT	CASSIPGRVNTGELFF